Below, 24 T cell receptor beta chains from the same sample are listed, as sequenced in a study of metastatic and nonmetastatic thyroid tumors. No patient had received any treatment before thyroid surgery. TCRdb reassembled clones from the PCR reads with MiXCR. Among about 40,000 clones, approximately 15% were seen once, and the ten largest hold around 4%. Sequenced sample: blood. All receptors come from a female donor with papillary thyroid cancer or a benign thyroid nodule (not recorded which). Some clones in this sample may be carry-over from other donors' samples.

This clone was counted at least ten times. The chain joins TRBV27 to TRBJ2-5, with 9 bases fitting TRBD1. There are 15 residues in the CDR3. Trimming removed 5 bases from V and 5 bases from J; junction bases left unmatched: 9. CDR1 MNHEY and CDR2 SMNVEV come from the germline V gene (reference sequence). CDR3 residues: CASSQTGGTGETQYF. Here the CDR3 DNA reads TGTGCCAGCAGTCAGACAGGGGGAACAGGCGAGACCCAGTACTTC.

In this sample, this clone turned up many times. The CDR3 nucleotides are TGTGCCAGCAGTGAGAGGGCTAGCGGGACAATTGAGCAGTACTTC. Translated, it gives CASSERASGTIEQYF. The chain recombines TRBV6-1 with TRBJ2-7, with 9 bases fitting TRBD2. V was pared by 3 bases and J by 7 bases, with 10 bases of the junction left unmatched. This CDR3 is built from 15 residues. Germline CDR1 MNHNS, CDR2 SASEGT.

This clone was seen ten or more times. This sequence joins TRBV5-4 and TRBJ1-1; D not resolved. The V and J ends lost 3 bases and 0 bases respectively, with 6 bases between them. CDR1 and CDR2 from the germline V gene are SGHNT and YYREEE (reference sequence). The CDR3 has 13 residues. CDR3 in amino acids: CASSWSMNTEAFF. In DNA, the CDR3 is TGTGCCAGCAGCTGGTCCATGAACACTGAAGCTTTCTTT.

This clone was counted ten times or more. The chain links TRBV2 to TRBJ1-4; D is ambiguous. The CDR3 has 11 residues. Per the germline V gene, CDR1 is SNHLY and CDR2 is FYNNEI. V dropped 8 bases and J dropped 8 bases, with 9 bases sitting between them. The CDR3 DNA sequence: TGTGCCAGCCTCCTGGACGAAAAACTGTTTTTT. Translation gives CASLLDEKLFF.

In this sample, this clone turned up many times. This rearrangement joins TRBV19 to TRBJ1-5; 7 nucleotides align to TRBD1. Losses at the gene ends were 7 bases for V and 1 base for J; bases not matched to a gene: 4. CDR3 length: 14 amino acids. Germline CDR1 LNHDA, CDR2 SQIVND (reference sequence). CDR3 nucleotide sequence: TGTGCCAGTATCGACAGGGCAAGCAATCAGCCCCAGCATTTT. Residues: CASIDRASNQPQHF.

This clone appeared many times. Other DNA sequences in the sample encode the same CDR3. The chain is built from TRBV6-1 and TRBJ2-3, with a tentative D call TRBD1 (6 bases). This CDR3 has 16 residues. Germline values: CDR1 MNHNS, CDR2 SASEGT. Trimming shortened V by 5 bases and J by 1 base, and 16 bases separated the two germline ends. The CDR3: CASSRVGAPGTDTQYF. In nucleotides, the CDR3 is TGTGCCAGCAGTCGAGTGGGGGCGCCGGGCACAGATACGCAGTATTTT.

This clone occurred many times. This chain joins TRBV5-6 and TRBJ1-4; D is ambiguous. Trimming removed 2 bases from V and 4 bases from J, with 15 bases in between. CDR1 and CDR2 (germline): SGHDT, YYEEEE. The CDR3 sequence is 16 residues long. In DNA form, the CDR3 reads TGTGCCAGCAGCTTCCGGGGTTCCAAACTTAATGAAAAACTGTTTTTT. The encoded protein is CASSFRGSKLNEKLFF.

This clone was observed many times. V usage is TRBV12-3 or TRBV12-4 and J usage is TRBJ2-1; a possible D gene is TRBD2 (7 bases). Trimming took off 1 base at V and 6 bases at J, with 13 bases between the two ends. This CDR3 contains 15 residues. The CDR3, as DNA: TGTGCCAGCAGTTTAGGGGGGGGCTTTTTCAATGAGCAGTTCTTC. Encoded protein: CASSLGGGFFNEQFF.

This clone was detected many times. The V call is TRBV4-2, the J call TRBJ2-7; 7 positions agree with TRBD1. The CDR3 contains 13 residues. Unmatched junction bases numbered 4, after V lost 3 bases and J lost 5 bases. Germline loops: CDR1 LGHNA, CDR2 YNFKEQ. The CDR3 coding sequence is TGTGCCAGCAGCCAGGAAACAGGGGACGAGCAGTACTTC. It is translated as CASSQETGDEQYF.

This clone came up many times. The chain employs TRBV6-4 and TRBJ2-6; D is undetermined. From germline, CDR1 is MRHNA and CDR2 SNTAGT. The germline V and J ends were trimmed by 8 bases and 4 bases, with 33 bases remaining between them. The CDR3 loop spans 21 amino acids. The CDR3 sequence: CASFGSQSGPLVLLGANVLTF. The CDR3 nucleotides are TGTGCCAGCTTCGGTTCCCAGAGTGGGCCGCTCGTCCTCTTGGGGGCCAACGTCCTGACTTTC.

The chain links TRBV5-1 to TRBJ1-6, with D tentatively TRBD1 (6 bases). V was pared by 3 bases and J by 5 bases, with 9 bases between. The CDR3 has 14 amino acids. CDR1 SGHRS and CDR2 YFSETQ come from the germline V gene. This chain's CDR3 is CASSWDTNNSPLHF. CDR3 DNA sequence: TGCGCCAGCAGCTGGGACACCAATAATTCACCCCTCCACTTT.

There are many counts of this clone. This chain's CDR3 is CASSRTSGGADTQYF. Written as DNA, the CDR3 is TGTGCCAGCAGCCGGACTAGCGGGGGCGCAGATACGCAGTATTTT. The chain recombines TRBV7-3 with TRBJ2-3, with 13 bases identical to TRBD2. The trim removed 5 bases at V and 4 bases at J, leaving 3 bases unmatched. Germline CDR1 SGHTA, CDR2 FQGTGA. This CDR3 spans 15 amino acids.

The CDR3 loop reads CASSFTPTGTSGYNEQFF. CDR3 nucleotide sequence: TGCGCCAGCAGCTTCACACCCACCGGGACTAGCGGATACAATGAGCAGTTCTTC. V usage is TRBV5-1 and J usage is TRBJ2-1, with TRBD2 matching over 11 bases. This CDR3 contains 18 residues. Trimming removed 2 bases from V and 4 bases from J; junction bases left unmatched: 11. CDR1 is SGHRS and CDR2 is YFSETQ in the germline V gene.

CDR3: CANSQQQRTSYEQYF. The CDR3 coding sequence is TGCGCCAACAGTCAACAACAGCGGACAAGCTACGAGCAGTACTTC. The V call is TRBV4-1, the J call TRBJ2-7; D assignment may be TRBD1 or TRBD2 (5 bases each). Germline V gene lookup returns CDR1 MGHRA and CDR2 YSYEKL. The V gene lost 10 bases and the J gene lost 3 bases, with 22 bases spanning the gap. This CDR3 has 15 amino acids.

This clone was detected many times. The CDR3 spells CSAGLLAGDDNEQFF. CDR3 sequence (DNA): TGCAGTGCTGGACTACTAGCGGGGGACGACAATGAGCAGTTCTTC. The chain links TRBV20-1 to TRBJ2-1; TRBD2 aligns across 11 bases. Germline loops: CDR1 DFQATT, CDR2 SNEGSKA (reference sequence). J gave up 5 bases and V 5 bases, and 8 bases lay outside the gene matches. This CDR3 is 15 amino acids long.

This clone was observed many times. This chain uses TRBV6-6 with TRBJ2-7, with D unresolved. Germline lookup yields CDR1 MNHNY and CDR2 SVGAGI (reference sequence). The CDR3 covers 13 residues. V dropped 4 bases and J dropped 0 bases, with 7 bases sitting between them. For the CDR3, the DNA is TGTGCCAGCAGTTCCCCGAGCTCCTACGAGCAGTACTTC. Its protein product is CASSSPSSYEQYF.

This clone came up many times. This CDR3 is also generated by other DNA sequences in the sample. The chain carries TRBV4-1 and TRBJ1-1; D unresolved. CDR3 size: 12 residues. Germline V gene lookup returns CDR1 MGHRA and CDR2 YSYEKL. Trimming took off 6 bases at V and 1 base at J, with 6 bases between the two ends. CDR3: CASRTANTEAFF. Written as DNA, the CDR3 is TGCGCCAGCAGAACAGCGAACACTGAAGCTTTCTTT.

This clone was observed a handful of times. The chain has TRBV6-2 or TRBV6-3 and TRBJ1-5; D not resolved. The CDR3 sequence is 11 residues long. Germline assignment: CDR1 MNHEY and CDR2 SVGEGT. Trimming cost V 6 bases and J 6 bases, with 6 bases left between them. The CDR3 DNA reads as TGTGCCAGCAGCCAAGGTCAGCCCCAGCATTTT. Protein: CASSQGQPQHF.

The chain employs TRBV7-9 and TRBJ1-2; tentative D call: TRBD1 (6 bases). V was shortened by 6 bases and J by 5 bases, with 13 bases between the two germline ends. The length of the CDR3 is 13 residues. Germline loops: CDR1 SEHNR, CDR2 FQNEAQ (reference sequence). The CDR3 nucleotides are TGTGCCAGCAGAACCGGGACACAGTATGGCTACACCTTC. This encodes CASRTGTQYGYTF.

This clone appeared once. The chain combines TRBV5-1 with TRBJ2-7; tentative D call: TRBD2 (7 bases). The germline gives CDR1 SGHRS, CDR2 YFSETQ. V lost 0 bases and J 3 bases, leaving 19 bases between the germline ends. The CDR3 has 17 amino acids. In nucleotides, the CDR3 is TGCGCCAGCAGCTTGGCCAGGGGAGGGTATGGGGGCTACGAGCAGTACTTC. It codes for CASSLARGGYGGYEQYF.

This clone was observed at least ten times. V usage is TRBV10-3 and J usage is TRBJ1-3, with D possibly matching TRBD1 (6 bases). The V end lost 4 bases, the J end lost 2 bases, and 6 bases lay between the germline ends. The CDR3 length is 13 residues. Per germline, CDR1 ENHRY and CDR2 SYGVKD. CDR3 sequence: CAISAGAGNTIYF. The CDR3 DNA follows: TGTGCCATCAGTGCAGGGGCTGGAAACACCATATATTTT.

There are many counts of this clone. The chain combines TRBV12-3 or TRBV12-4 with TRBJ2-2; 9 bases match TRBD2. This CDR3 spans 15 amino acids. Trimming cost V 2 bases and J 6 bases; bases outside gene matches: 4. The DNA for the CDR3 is TGTGCCAGCAGTTTAATAGCGGGAGTAGCCGGGGAGCTGTTTTTT. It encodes CASSLIAGVAGELFF.

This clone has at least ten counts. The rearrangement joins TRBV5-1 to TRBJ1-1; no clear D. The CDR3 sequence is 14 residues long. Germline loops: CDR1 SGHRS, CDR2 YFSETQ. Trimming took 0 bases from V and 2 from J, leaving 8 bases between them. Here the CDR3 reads CASSLAEGNTEAFF. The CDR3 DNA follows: TGCGCCAGCAGCTTGGCCGAGGGTAACACTGAAGCTTTCTTT.

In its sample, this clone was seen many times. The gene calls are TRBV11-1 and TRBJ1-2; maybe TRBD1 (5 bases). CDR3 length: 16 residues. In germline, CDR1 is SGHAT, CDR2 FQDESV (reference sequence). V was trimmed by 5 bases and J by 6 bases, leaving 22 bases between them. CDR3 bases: TGTGCCAGCAGCCCAGTACTTAAGGGGAAAGAGGATGGCTACACCTTC. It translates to CASSPVLKGKEDGYTF.